This record looks at one TCR beta chain sequence and its context. Germline values: CDR1 SQVTM, CDR2 ANQGSEA. The CDR3 contains 13 residues. The record originates from a study of T cells expressing NK-cell markers. For each CDR3 protein, TCRdb gives one entry from its re-call of the 5' RACE reads, without DNA. The sample holds roughly 420,000 distinct CDR3 sequences. The source is a woman aged 18 to 75 in good health. Source material: blood T cells: a sorted CD56 or NKG2C T cell subset, CD4+ or CD8+ T cells, or bulk PBMC T cells (not recorded which). The chain recombines TRBV29-1 with TRBJ2-1. This CDR3 reads CSGTDPAYNEQFF.